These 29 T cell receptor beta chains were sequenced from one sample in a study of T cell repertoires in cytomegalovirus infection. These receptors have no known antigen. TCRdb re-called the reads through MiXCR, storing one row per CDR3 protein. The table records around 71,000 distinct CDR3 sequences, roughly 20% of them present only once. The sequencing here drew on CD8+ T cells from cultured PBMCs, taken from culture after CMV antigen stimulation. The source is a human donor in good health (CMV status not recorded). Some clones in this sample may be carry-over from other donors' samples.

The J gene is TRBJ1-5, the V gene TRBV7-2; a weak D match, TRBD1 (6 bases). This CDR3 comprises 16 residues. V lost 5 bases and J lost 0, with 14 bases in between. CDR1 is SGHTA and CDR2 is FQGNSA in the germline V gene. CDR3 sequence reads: CASSEETGYSNQPQHF. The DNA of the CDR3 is TGTGCCAGCAGCGAGGAAACAGGGTATAGCAATCAGCCCCAGCATTTT. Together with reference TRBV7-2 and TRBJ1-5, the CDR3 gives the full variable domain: GAGVSQSPSNKVTEKGKDVELRCDPISGHTALYWYRQSLGQGLEFLIYFQGNSAPDKSGLPSDRFSAERTGGSVSTLTIQRTQQEDSAVYLCASSEETGYSNQPQHFGDGTRLSIL.

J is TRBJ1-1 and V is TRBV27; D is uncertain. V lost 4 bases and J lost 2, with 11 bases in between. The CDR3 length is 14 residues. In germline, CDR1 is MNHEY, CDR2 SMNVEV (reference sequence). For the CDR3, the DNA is TGTGCCAGCAGTTCCTGGACTCCAAACACTGAAGCTTTCTTT. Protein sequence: CASSSWTPNTEAFF.

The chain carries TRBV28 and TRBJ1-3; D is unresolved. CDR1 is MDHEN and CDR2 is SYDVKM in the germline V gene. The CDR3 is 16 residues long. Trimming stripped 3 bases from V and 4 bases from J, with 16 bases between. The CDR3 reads CASSFWQTVLGNTIYF. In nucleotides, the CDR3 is TGTGCCAGCAGTTTCTGGCAGACCGTTTTGGGAAACACCATATATTTT.

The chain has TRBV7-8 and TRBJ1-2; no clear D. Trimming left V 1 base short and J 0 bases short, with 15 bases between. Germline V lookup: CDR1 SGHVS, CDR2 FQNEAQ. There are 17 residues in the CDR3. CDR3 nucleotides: TGTGCCAGCAGCTTAGATATTGACGGACTCGCTAACTATGGCTACACCTTC. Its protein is CASSLDIDGLANYGYTF.

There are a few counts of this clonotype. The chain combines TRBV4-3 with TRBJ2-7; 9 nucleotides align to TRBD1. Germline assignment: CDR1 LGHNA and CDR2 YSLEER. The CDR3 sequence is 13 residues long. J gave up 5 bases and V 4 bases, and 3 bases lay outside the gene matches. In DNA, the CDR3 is TGCGCCAGCAGCCGCGACAGGGGGAACGAGCAGTACTTC. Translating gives CASSRDRGNEQYF.

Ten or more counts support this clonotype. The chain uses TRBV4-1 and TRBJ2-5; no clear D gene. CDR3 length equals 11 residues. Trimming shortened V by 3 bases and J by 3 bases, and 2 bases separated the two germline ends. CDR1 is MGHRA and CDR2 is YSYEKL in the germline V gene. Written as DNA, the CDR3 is TGCGCCAGCAGCCAGAAAGAGACCCAGTACTTC. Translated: CASSQKETQYF.

This CDR3 reads CASSAGTGGGYTF. The CDR3 DNA reads as TGTGCCAGCAGCGCTGGGACAGGAGGTGGCTACACCTTC. The chain links TRBV7-6 to TRBJ1-2; TRBD1 aligns across 8 bases. The germline V gene has CDR1 SGHVS and CDR2 FNYEAQ. This CDR3 contains 13 residues. After removal of 5 bases from V and 7 bases from J, the junction contained 6 bases not matched to a gene. Looking up the rest from reference TRBV7-6 and TRBJ1-2 gives the full variable domain: GAGVSQSPRYKVTKRGQDVALRCDPISGHVSLYWYRQALGQGPEFLTYFNYEAQQDKSGLPNDRFSAERPEGSISTLTIQRTEQRDSAMYRCASSAGTGGGYTFGSGTRLTVV.

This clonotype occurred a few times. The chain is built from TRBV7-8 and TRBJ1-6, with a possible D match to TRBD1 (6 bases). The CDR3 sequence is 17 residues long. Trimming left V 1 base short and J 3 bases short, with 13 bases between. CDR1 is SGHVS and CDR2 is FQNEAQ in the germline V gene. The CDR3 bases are TGTGCCAGCAGCTTAGGGGGGGCAGAGCTCTATAATTCACCCCTCCACTTT. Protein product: CASSLGGAELYNSPLHF.

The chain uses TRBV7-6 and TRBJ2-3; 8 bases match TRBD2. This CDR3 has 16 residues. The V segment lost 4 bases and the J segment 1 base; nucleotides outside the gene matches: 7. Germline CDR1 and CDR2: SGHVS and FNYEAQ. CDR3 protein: CASSSPGSGGTDTQYF. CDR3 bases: TGTGCCAGCAGCTCCCCGGGTAGCGGGGGCACAGATACGCAGTATTTT.

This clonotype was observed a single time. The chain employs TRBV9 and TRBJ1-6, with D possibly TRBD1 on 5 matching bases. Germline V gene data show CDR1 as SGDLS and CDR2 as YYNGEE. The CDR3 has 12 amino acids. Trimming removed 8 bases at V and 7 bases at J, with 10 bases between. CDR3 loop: CASGGGNSPLHF. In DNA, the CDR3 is TGTGCCAGTGGCGGGGGGAATTCACCCCTCCACTTT.

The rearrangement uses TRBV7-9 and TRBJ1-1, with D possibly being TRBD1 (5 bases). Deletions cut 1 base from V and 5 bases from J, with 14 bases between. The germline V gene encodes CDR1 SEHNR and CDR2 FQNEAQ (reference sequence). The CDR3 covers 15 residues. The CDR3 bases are TGTGCCAGCAGCTTAGGGGGAGGGGTCGGGACTGAAGCTTTCTTT. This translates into CASSLGGGVGTEAFF.

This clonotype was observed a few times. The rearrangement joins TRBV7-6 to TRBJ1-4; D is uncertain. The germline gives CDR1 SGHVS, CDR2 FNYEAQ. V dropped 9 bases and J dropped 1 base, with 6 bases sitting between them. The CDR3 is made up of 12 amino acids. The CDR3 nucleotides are TGTGCCAGTGGGAGAACTAATGAAAAACTGTTTTTT. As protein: CASGRTNEKLFF.

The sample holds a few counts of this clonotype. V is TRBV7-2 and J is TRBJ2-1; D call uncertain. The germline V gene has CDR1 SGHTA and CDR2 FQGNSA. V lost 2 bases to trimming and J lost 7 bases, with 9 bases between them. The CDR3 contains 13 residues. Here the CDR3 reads CASSLYAGNEQFF. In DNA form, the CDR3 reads TGTGCCAGCAGCTTATATGCCGGTAATGAGCAGTTCTTC.

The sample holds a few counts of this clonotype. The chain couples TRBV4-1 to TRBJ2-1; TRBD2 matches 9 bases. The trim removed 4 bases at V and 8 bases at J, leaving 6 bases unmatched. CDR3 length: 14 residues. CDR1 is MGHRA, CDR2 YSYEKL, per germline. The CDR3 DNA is TGCGCCAGCAGCCCTGGACTAGCGAAGTATGAGCAGTTCTTC. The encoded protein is CASSPGLAKYEQFF.

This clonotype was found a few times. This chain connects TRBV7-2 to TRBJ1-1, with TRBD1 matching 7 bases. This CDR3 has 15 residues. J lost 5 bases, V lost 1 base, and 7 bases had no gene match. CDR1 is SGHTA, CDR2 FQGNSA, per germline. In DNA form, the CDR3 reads TGTGCCAGCAGCTTAGAGGAGGGGGCGTGGACTGAAGCTTTCTTT. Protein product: CASSLEEGAWTEAFF.

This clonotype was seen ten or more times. CDR3 DNA: TGTGCCAGCAGGCCTTTCACAGATACGCAGTATTTT. It codes for CASRPFTDTQYF. V and J are TRBV7-9 and TRBJ2-3, with D hard to call. With 6 bases removed from V and 2 bases from J, the gap between germline ends came to 6 bases. CDR1 and CDR2 (germline): SEHNR, FQNEAQ (reference sequence). The CDR3 totals 12 residues.

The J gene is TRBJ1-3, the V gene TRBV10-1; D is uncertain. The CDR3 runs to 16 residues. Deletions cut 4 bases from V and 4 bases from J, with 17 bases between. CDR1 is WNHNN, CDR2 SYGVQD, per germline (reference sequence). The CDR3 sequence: CASSGPGVTRGNTIYF. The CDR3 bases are TGCGCCAGCAGTGGGCCTGGAGTCACCCGGGGAAACACCATATATTTT.

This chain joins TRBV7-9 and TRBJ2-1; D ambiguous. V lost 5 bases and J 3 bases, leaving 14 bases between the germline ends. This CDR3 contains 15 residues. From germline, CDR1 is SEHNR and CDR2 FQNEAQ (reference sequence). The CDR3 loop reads CASSPDFLIYNEQFF. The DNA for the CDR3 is TGTGCCAGCAGCCCAGACTTCCTAATCTACAATGAGCAGTTCTTC.

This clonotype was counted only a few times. CDR3 nucleotide sequence: TGTGCCAGCCTGGGCGGACAGGGAAAACCCGGGGAGCTGTTTTTT. Its translation: CASLGGQGKPGELFF. This chain uses TRBV11-2 with TRBJ2-2; 8 bases line up with TRBD1. The CDR3 totals 15 residues. The trim removed 8 bases at V and 6 bases at J, leaving 11 bases unmatched. Germline assignment: CDR1 SGHAT and CDR2 FQNNGV.

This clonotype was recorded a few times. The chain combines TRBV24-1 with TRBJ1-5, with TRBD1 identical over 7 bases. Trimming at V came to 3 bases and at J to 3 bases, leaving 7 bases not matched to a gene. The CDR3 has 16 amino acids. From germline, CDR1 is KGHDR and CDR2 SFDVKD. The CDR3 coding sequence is TGTGCCACCAGTGATCGGGACAGCGTGAACAATCAGCCCCAGCATTTT. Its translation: CATSDRDSVNNQPQHF.

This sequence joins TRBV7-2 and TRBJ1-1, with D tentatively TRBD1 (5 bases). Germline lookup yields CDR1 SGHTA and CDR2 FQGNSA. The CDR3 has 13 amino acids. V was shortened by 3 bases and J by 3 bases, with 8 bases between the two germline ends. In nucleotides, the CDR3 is TGTGCCAGCAGCTTTGGGGGGGACACTGAAGCTTTCTTT. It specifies CASSFGGDTEAFF.

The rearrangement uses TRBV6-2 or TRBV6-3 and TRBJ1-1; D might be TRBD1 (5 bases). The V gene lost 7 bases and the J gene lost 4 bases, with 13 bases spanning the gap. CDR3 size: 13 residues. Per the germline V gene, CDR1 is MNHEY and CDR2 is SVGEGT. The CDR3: CASTRGLLTEAFF. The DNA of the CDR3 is TGTGCCAGCACCCGGGGGTTGCTCACTGAAGCTTTCTTT.

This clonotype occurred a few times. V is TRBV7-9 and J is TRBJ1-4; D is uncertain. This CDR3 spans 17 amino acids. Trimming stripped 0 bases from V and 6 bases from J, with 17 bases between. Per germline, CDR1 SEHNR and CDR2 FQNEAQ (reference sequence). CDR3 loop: CASSLASGRSEDEKLFF. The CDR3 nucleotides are TGTGCCAGCAGCTTAGCGTCAGGTCGATCGGAGGATGAAAAACTGTTTTTT.

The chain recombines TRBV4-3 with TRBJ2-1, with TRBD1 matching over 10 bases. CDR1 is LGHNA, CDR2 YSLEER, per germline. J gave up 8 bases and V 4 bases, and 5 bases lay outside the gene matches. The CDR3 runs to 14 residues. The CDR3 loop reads CASSLDRGFYEQFF. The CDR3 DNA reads TGCGCCAGCAGCCTGGACAGGGGGTTTTATGAGCAGTTCTTC.

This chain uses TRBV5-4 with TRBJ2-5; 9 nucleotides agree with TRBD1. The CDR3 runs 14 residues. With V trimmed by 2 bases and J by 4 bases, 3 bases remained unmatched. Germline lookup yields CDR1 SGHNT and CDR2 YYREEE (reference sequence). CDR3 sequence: CASSLGTGRETQYF. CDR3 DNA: TGTGCCAGCAGCTTAGGGACAGGGAGAGAGACCCAGTACTTC.

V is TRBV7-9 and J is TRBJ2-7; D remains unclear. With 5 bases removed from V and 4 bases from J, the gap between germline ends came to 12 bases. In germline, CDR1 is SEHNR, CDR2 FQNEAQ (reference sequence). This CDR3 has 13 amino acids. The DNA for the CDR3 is TGTGCCAGCAGCGTCCTACCCAGGTACGAGCAGTACTTC. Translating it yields CASSVLPRYEQYF.

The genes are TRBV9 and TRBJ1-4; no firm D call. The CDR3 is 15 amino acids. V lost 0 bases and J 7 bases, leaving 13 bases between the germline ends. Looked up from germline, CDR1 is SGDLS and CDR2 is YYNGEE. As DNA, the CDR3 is TGTGCCAGCAGCGTAGATGGGGTTGAGAGTGAAAAACTGTTTTTT. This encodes CASSVDGVESEKLFF.

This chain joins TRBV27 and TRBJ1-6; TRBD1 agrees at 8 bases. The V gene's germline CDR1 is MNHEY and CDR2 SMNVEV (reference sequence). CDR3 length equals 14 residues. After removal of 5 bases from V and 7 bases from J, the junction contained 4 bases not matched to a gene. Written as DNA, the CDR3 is TGTGCCAGCAGTGCGGACAGGGAAAATTCACCCCTCCACTTT. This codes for CASSADRENSPLHF.

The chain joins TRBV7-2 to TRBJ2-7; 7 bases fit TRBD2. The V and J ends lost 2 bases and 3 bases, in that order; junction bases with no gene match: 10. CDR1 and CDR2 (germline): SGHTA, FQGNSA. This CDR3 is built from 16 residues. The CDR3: CASSLHPSGLIYEQYF. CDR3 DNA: TGTGCCAGCAGCTTACATCCTAGCGGACTTATCTACGAGCAGTACTTC.